A selection of T cell receptor beta chains follows, all from one sample in a study of blood T cell repertoires in COVID-19. Sequencing used immunoSEQ multiplex PCR; TCRdb keeps in-frame clones, though not all of them. The table includes 350,000 to 550,000 clones, about 85% detected once. The sequenced sample consisted of PBMCs or T cells enriched from blood (not recorded which). Source of these receptors: a woman aged 18-30 years with acute COVID-19. Both conserved end residues are part of each CDR3. D genes are given only for firm matches. Part of the rows lack a size; the others show once, few, many or a class for expanded clones.

D	V	size	J	DNA	CDR3
TRBD2	TRBV13	once	TRBJ2-5	TGTGCCAGCAGCCGGGGGGGCCAAGAGACCCAGTACTTC	CASSRGGQETQYF
.	TRBV27	.	TRBJ1-2	TGTGCCAGCAGCATTACCCCGGACAATATCTATGGCTACACCTTC	CASSITPDNIYGYTF
.	TRBV30	.	TRBJ2-5	TGTGCCTGGAGTGCCCAGGTTGAAGAGACCCAGTACTTC	CAWSAQVEETQYF
.	TRBV5-5	.	TRBJ1-5	TGTGCCAGCAGCTTGTTCAGGGAAATGAATCAGCCCCAGCATTTT	CASSLFREMNQPQHF
.	TRBV5-1	once	TRBJ1-5	TGCGCCAGCAGCTTGGAGGCAGGGTCTCGCCAGCCCCAGCATTTT	CASSLEAGSRQPQHF
TRBD1	TRBV3-1/TRBV3-2	.	TRBJ1-3	TGTGCCAGCAGCCAAGTAGGGGGCGCGGGAAACACCATATATTTT	CASSQVGGAGNTIYF
.	TRBV7-9	few	TRBJ2-7	TGTGCCAGCAGCTTAGAGCCAGGGGCCTACGAGCAGTACTTC	CASSLEPGAYEQYF
TRBD1	TRBV7-9	.	TRBJ1-2	TGTGCCAGCACCCGAGGACAGGGGGAAGGCTACACCTTC	CASTRGQGEGYTF
.	TRBV3-1/TRBV3-2	.	TRBJ1-2	TGTGCCAGCAGCCCCAAAGGAACGGCGGGGCGCTATGGCTACACCTTC	CASSPKGTAGRYGYTF
.	TRBV12-3/TRBV12-4	.	TRBJ2-3	TGTGCCAGCAGTTCCGGGACAGATACGCAGTATTTT	CASSSGTDTQYF
TRBD1	TRBV6-4	.	TRBJ1-4	TGTGCCAGCAGTGAATGGACAGGGCGAATTGAACAACTGTTTTTT	CASSEWTGRIEQLFF
.	TRBV25-1	.	TRBJ2-7	TGTGCCAGCAGTGGATCGGCAGGCGAGCAGTACTTC	CASSGSAGEQYF
.	TRBV12-1	.	TRBJ1-6	TGTGCCAGCAGCTGGGAAGACAGGGCCCTTAAGAATTCACCCCTCCACTTT	CASSWEDRALKNSPLHF
.	TRBV12-3/TRBV12-4	.	TRBJ2-1	TGTGCCAGCAGTCCGACAGGCGAGCAGTTCTTC	CASSPTGEQFF
TRBD1	TRBV10-3	.	TRBJ2-1	TGTGCCATCAGTGACAGGGGGAATGACAATGAGCAGTTCTTC	CAISDRGNDNEQFF
TRBD1	TRBV4-1	.	TRBJ2-7	TGCGCCAGCAGCCAAGAACAGGGGTGGGGGTACGAGCAGTACTTC	CASSQEQGWGYEQYF
.	TRBV20-1	once	TRBJ2-3	TGCAGTGCTTATAGCACAGATACGCAGTATTTT	CSAYSTDTQYF
.	TRBV7-9	.	TRBJ1-4	TGTGCCAGCAGCTTAGTGGAGGCAACTAATGAAAAACTGTTTTTT	CASSLVEATNEKLFF
.	TRBV19	.	TRBJ1-1	TGTGCCGCAAAACAGGGATGGAACACTGAAGCTTTCTTT	CAAKQGWNTEAFF
TRBD2	TRBV4-1	.	TRBJ2-7	TGCGCCAGCAGCTACGGGACTAGCGGTTCCTACGAGCAGTACTTC	CASSYGTSGSYEQYF
.	TRBV5-1	.	TRBJ1-6	TGCGCCAGCAGCTTGGCCGGGGTGGAGGTGGGCCGACCGCTCCACTTT	CASSLAGVEVGRPLHF
.	TRBV23-1	.	TRBJ2-7	TGCGCCAGCAGTCAATCGGCGACAGGTTTCTACGAGCAGTACTTC	CASSQSATGFYEQYF
.	TRBV27	.	TRBJ1-6	TGTGCCAGCAGTTTATCCAGGGTAACCGCTTCGGCCCTCCACTTT	CASSLSRVTASALHF
.	TRBV27	.	TRBJ2-5	TGTGCCAGCAGTCAAAACAGGGTGGAGACCCAGTACTTC	CASSQNRVETQYF
TRBD1	TRBV5-4	few	TRBJ2-7	TGTGCCAGCAGCACTCCGGGACAGGGAACCTACGAGCAGTACTTC	CASSTPGQGTYEQYF
.	TRBV5-1	.	TRBJ2-1	TGCGCCAGCAGCTTGGCGGGAGAGGTAAATGAGCAGTTCTTC	CASSLAGEVNEQFF
TRBD1	TRBV28	.	TRBJ1-1	TGTGCAGCGAGTGTCGACAGGGGCAACACTGAAGCTTTCTTT	CAASVDRGNTEAFF
.	TRBV7-3	.	TRBJ1-5	TGTGCCAGCAGCCTGGGAGTTCAGCCCCAGCATTTT	CASSLGVQPQHF
TRBD1	TRBV19	.	TRBJ1-1	TGTGCCAGTAGTAGACTCACAGGGGAAACTGAAGCTTTCTTT	CASSRLTGETEAFF
.	TRBV7-9	.	TRBJ1-4	TGTGCCAGCTGTAGGGAGACTGAAAAACTGTTTTTT	CASCRETEKLFF
.	TRBV6-5	.	TRBJ1-3	TGTGCCAGCAGTTTAGAGGGTGCGAGTGGAAACACCATATATTTT	CASSLEGASGNTIYF
TRBD2	TRBV5-8	.	TRBJ2-2	TGTGCCAGCAGCTTAAATAGCGGGAGACCTACCGGGGAGCTGTTTTTT	CASSLNSGRPTGELFF
TRBD2	TRBV9	once	TRBJ2-3	TGTGCCAGCAGCGGACCCTATGAAGCGGGAGAAACAGATACGCAGTATTTT	CASSGPYEAGETDTQYF
TRBD2	TRBV7-9	.	TRBJ2-1	TGTGCCAGCAGCCCAAGTAGCGGGGGGAGGAATGAGCAGTTCTTC	CASSPSSGGRNEQFF
.	TRBV7-9	.	TRBJ2-1	TGTGCCAGCAGCTCGCCTTCACAGGAGCAGTTTGAGCAGTTCTTC	CASSSPSQEQFEQFF
.	TRBV12-3/TRBV12-4	.	TRBJ2-7	TGTGCCAGCAGTCAAAACTCCTACGAGCAGTACTTC	CASSQNSYEQYF
TRBD2	TRBV7-9	.	TRBJ2-4	TGTGCCAGCAGCTCGGGACTAGAAGCCAAAAACATTCAGTACTTC	CASSSGLEAKNIQYF
TRBD1	TRBV4-1	.	TRBJ1-2	TGCGCCAGCAGCCAAACCGGGACAGGGTACGGCTACACCTTC	CASSQTGTGYGYTF
TRBD2	TRBV27	once	TRBJ2-3	TGTGCCAGCACCGGGACTAGCGGATCAGATACGCAGTATTTT	CASTGTSGSDTQYF
TRBD1	TRBV7-9	.	TRBJ1-5	TGTGCCAGCAGCGGCTCAGGGGGGAGCAATCAGCCCCAGCATTTT	CASSGSGGSNQPQHF